What follows are 14 T cell receptor beta chains derived from one specimen sequenced in a study of cytomegalovirus exposure and HLA in healthy donors. Primers for the PCR totalled 60 Vbeta and 13 Jbeta. Assay used: immunoSEQ multiplex PCR; TCRdb lists only in-frame clones, some missing. The sample lists 120,000 or so clones; around three quarters were seen once. The sample taken for sequencing was PBMCs. These receptors came from a young man in good health and CMV-seropositive.

The rearrangement uses TRBV6-1 and TRBJ1-2; 8 positions agree with TRBD1. Germline values: CDR1 MNHNS, CDR2 SASEGT. There are 15 residues in the CDR3. V dropped 4 bases and J dropped 4; count of bases not matched to a gene: 8. The CDR3 is CASSGGTGLFYGYTF. The CDR3 DNA reads as TGTGCCAGCAGTGGGGGGACAGGCCTTTTCTATGGCTACACCTTC.

This chain uses TRBV13 with TRBJ2-2; D perhaps matches TRBD1 (6 bases). The ends were cut back, 5 bases at V and 1 base at J, with 11 bases in the middle. This CDR3 region has 15 residues. Germline values: CDR1 PRHDT, CDR2 FYEKMQ (reference sequence). Here the CDR3 reads CASSPPDRNTGELFF. The CDR3 DNA reads as TGTGCCAGCAGCCCCCCGGACAGGAACACCGGGGAGCTGTTTTTT.

Concerning this clone: One junction end does not reproduce the germline sequence, and a read error may be involved. The chain has TRBV5-5 and TRBJ2-4; 7 nucleotides match TRBD1. The CDR3 runs to 15 residues. Germline CDR1 SGHKS, CDR2 YYEKEE (reference sequence). CDR3 amino acids: CASSLRTGYKNSQYF. DNA of the CDR3: TGTGCCAGCAGCTTGAGGACAGGCTACAAAAACAGTCAGTACTTC.

This clone came up a few times. V usage is TRBV4-1 and J usage is TRBJ1-5; 9 bases are shared with TRBD1. The CDR3 has 13 residues. V was pared by 8 bases and J by 5 bases, with 4 bases of the junction left unmatched. Germline assignment: CDR1 MGHRA and CDR2 YSYEKL. The CDR3 region has the DNA TGCGCCAGCGGACAGGGGATCCATCAGCCCCAGCATTTT. Its protein product is CASGQGIHQPQHF.

This clone has a single count. The V gene is TRBV4-1, the J gene TRBJ2-7; a possible D gene is TRBD1 (8 bases). The germline V gene has CDR1 MGHRA and CDR2 YSYEKL. Trimming removed 4 bases from V and 5 bases from J, with 18 bases in between. The CDR3 runs 15 residues. The CDR3 spells CASSPGGRGQDEQYF. The CDR3 region has the DNA TGCGCCAGCAGCCCGGGGGGCAGGGGGCAGGACGAGCAGTACTTC.

This clone was seen only once. The chain is built from TRBV28 and TRBJ2-7; D might be TRBD2 (5 bases). V was cut by 6 bases and J by 6 bases, with 18 bases left in between. This CDR3 has 14 amino acids. Germline V gene data show CDR1 as MDHEN and CDR2 as SYDVKM. The CDR3 DNA reads as TGTGCCAGCAGGGGCCGGGGATTCCTGGGCGAGCAGTACTTC. The encoded protein is CASRGRGFLGEQYF.

The J gene is TRBJ2-1, the V gene TRBV5-1, with TRBD2 as a possible D gene (7 bases). The V and J ends lost 0 bases and 4 bases respectively, with 14 bases between them. Germline lookup yields CDR1 SGHRS and CDR2 YFSETQ. The CDR3 consists of 16 residues. CDR3 nucleotides: TGCGCCAGCAGCTTGGCTGGCGGGGGCTCATACAATGAGCAGTTCTTC. Its protein is CASSLAGGGSYNEQFF.

This chain links TRBV6-5 with TRBJ2-1; 7 nucleotides match TRBD2. CDR1 MNHEY and CDR2 SVGAGI come from the germline V gene. This CDR3 is built from 15 residues. Losses at the gene ends were 2 bases for V and 5 bases for J; bases not matched to a gene: 6. The CDR3 nucleotides read TGTGCCAGCAGTTACGTCGGGGGGAGGGACAATGAGCAGTTCTTC. It encodes CASSYVGGRDNEQFF.

The rearrangement links TRBV10-3 to TRBJ1-1; D gene uncertain. The CDR3 consists of 12 residues. CDR1 ENHRY and CDR2 SYGVKD come from the germline V gene. Deletions cut 3 bases from V and 1 base from J, with 3 bases between. This chain's CDR3 is CAISDGNTEAFF. CDR3 nucleotide sequence: TGTGCCATCAGTGACGGGAACACTGAAGCTTTCTTT.

The chain joins TRBV10-1 to TRBJ2-5, with a possible D match to TRBD1 (6 bases). From germline, CDR1 is WNHNN and CDR2 SYGVQD (reference sequence). The CDR3 sequence is 13 residues long. V was clipped by 2 bases and J by 9 bases, with 13 bases between them. CDR3 sequence (DNA): TGCGCCAGCAGTGAGGGGGGCAGGGAGCCCCAGTACTTC. It specifies CASSEGGREPQYF.

This clone has a handful of counts. The chain joins TRBV7-6 to TRBJ2-7; no definite D call. Trimming took 4 bases from V and 3 from J, leaving 22 bases between them. Looked up from germline, CDR1 is SGHVS and CDR2 is FNYEAQ. This CDR3 is 17 amino acids long. The CDR3 is CASSSTFRSAGNYEQYF. The CDR3 DNA reads as TGTGCCAGCAGCTCGACCTTCCGTTCCGCAGGAAACTACGAGCAGTACTTC.

The V gene is TRBV5-1, the J gene TRBJ1-1; 7 bases line up with TRBD1. Germline V gene data show CDR1 as SGHRS and CDR2 as YFSETQ. The length of the CDR3 is 15 residues. The V and J ends lost 5 bases and 1 base, in that order; junction bases with no gene match: 8. CDR3 sequence: CASSHTGTANTEAFF. CDR3 bases: TGCGCCAGCAGTCATACGGGGACAGCGAACACTGAAGCTTTCTTT.

A word on this clone: Compared with germline, one end of the junction differs, possibly owing to a read error. Additional DNA sequences in this sample encode the identical CDR3. The V and J genes are TRBV28 and TRBJ2-7; tentative D call: TRBD1 (7 bases). The CDR3 is 15 residues long. Germline loops: CDR1 MDHEN, CDR2 SYDVKM. This CDR3 reads CASRAPGGGYNEQYF. The CDR3, as DNA: TGTGCTAGCAGAGCCCCAGGGGGAGGTTATAACGAGCAGTACTTC.

V gene TRBV5-1 combines with J gene TRBJ1-1, with D possibly TRBD1 on 6 matching bases. The V end was cut by 0 bases, the J end by 1 base, with 10 bases between. Germline values: CDR1 SGHRS, CDR2 YFSETQ. The CDR3 consists of 15 residues. CDR3 DNA sequence: TGCGCCAGCAGCTTGGCAGGGGCAGGGAACACTGAAGCTTTCTTT. As protein: CASSLAGAGNTEAFF.